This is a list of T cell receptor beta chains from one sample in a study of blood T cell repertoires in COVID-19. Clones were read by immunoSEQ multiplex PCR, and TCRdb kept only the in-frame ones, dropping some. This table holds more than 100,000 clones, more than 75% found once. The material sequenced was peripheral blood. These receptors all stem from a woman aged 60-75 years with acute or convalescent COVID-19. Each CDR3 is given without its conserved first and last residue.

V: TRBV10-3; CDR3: AISGSRNTEAF
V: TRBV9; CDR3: ASSGRGDSRLDGYT
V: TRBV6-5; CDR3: ASSGVSSYNSPLH
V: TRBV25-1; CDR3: ASSSAGTANTGELF
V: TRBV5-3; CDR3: ARKCAGNTEAF
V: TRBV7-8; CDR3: ASSLGYIAQSSYNEQF
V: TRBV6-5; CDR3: ASTSSSPLH
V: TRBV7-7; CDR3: ASSPTSVPGPDTQY
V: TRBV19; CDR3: ASSIQGTDTQY
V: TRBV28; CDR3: ASSLKQGIGGPQH
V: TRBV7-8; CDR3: ASSLSGSSYNEQF
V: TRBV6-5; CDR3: ASSRDRGYGYT
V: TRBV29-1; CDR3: SVDRLAFYNEQF
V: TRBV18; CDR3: ASSPQRGGNTIY
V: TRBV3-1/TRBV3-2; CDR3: ASSPTGGQGLNTEAF
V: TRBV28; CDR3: ASSLAQSSYEQY
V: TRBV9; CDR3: ASSVTSGSYNEQF
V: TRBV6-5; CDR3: ASTDSLNTEAF
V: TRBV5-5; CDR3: ASSYDRVAQY
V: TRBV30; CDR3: AWRDGQSNQPQH
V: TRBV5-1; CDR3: ASSLDGTGGRKLF
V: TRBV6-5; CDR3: ASSSRTGRPYTQY
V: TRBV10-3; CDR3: AIRSMENSGNTIY
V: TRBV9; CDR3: ASSPRMGGEAF
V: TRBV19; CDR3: ASDRGVGEAF
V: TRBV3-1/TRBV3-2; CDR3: ASSQVRGHGYT
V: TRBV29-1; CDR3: SLSFGTSGRRTQY
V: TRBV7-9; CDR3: ASRDSTYEQY
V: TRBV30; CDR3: AWRPRKAYEQY
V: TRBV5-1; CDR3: ASSLDRNTEAF
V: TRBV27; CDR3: ASSRQATSSSYNSPLH
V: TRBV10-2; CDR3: ASSEGGALIQPQH
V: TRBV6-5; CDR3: ASRYSYEQY
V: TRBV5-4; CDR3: ASNGLADNNNEQF
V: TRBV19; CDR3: ASSPGANVLT
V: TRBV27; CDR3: ASSREGWTDTQY
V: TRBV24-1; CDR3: ATSPGAGTANTEAF